These T cell receptor beta chains were read from a single sample in a study of blood T cell repertoires in COVID-19. Repertoires were generated with immunoSEQ multiplex PCR, while TCRdb's copy carries only in-frame clones and drops some. There are 310,000 or so clones in the sample; more than 75% occur only once, and approximately 4% lies in the top ten. Sample: peripheral blood. The receptors come from a woman between 45 and 65 years old with active or convalescent COVID-19. Each CDR3 is given with its conserved first and last residue. Each record gives: D gene, J gene, V gene, clone size, CDR3 protein, CDR3 DNA. The D gene is left open where the match is weak. Part of the rows lack a size; the others show once, few, many or a class for expanded clones.

D: TRBD2; J: TRBJ2-2; V: TRBV27; size: once; CDR3: CASSQTSGTNTGELFF; DNA: TGTGCCAGCAGCCAAACTAGCGGGACGAACACCGGGGAGCTGTTTTTT
D: -; J: TRBJ1-2; V: TRBV11-2; size: few; CDR3: CASSLEGAANYGYTF; DNA: TGTGCCAGCAGCTTAGAGGGGGCCGCTAACTATGGCTACACCTTC
D: TRBD2; J: TRBJ2-7; V: TRBV28; size: -; CDR3: CASSLMTSGIYEQYF; DNA: TGTGCCAGCAGTTTAATGACTAGCGGGATCTACGAGCAGTACTTC
D: TRBD2; J: TRBJ2-3; V: TRBV27; size: -; CDR3: CASSLWGRADTQYF; DNA: TGTGCCAGCAGTTTATGGGGGAGGGCAGATACGCAGTATTTT
D: TRBD2; J: TRBJ2-5; V: TRBV30; size: -; CDR3: CAWMTSGGAFQTQYF; DNA: TGTGCCTGGATGACTAGCGGGGGGGCCTTTCAGACCCAGTACTTC
D: -; J: TRBJ2-2; V: TRBV7-2; size: -; CDR3: CASSLWVGGTIGELFF; DNA: TGTGCCAGCAGCTTATGGGTGGGGGGAACAATCGGGGAGCTGTTTTTT
D: -; J: TRBJ2-4; V: TRBV7-6; size: -; CDR3: CASSLENRPKNIQYF; DNA: TGTGCCAGCAGCTTGGAAAACAGGCCGAAAAACATTCAGTACTTC
D: TRBD1; J: TRBJ1-6; V: TRBV27; size: few; CDR3: CASSKGDRTSPLHF; DNA: TGTGCCAGCTCGAAAGGGGACAGGACTTCACCCCTCCACTTT
D: -; J: TRBJ1-1; V: TRBV30; size: -; CDR3: CAWTSGFGNTEAFF; DNA: TGTGCCTGGACGAGCGGGTTTGGGAACACTGAAGCTTTCTTT
D: TRBD1; J: TRBJ1-2; V: TRBV6-6; size: -; CDR3: CASSLSQGNYGYTF; DNA: TGTGCCAGCAGTCTGTCACAGGGGAACTATGGCTACACCTTC
D: -; J: TRBJ2-1; V: TRBV18; size: -; CDR3: CASSAGHLSYNEQFF; DNA: TGTGCCAGCTCAGCGGGGCACCTTTCCTACAATGAGCAGTTCTTC
D: TRBD1; J: TRBJ1-2; V: TRBV27; size: -; CDR3: CASSARQGSVGYTF; DNA: TGTGCCAGCAGTGCCCGACAGGGTAGTGTGGGCTACACCTTC
D: TRBD2; J: TRBJ2-1; V: TRBV19; size: -; CDR3: CASSTKAGGPYNEQFF; DNA: TGTGCCAGTAGTACAAAAGCGGGGGGTCCCTACAATGAGCAGTTCTTC
D: TRBD1; J: TRBJ1-1; V: TRBV7-2; size: -; CDR3: CASSLVSTGGQGTSFF; DNA: TGTGCCAGCAGCTTAGTTAGTACGGGGGGACAGGGGACGTCTTTCTTT
D: TRBD1; J: TRBJ2-7; V: TRBV19; size: -; CDR3: CASSISMGQGYEQYF; DNA: TGTGCCAGTAGTATCTCTATGGGACAGGGGTACGAGCAGTACTTC
D: -; J: TRBJ1-1; V: TRBV7-2; size: many; CDR3: CASSLMSLTEAFF; DNA: TGTGCCAGCAGCTTAATGAGTCTCACTGAAGCTTTCTTT
D: TRBD1; J: TRBJ1-3; V: TRBV5-1; size: -; CDR3: CASSSGQGNTIYF; DNA: TGCGCCAGCAGCTCGGGACAGGGGAACACCATATATTTT
D: TRBD1; J: TRBJ2-3; V: TRBV7-2; size: -; CDR3: CASSSQAGTGADTQYF; DNA: TGTGCCAGCAGTTCTCAAGCCGGGACAGGGGCAGATACGCAGTATTTT
D: -; J: TRBJ2-4; V: TRBV6-2/TRBV6-3; size: once; CDR3: CASSYGREAKNIQYF; DNA: TGTGCCAGCAGTTATGGGCGGGAAGCCAAAAACATTCAGTACTTC
D: -; J: TRBJ1-5; V: TRBV4-1; size: once; CDR3: CASSGRLGNQPQHF; DNA: TGCGCCAGCAGCGGGAGATTAGGGAATCAGCCCCAGCATTTT
D: -; J: TRBJ2-7; V: TRBV4-2; size: -; CDR3: CASSQEHAAAPYEQYF; DNA: TGTGCCAGCAGCCAAGAGCATGCGGCCGCACCCTACGAGCAGTACTTC
D: TRBD1; J: TRBJ2-5; V: TRBV5-5; size: once; CDR3: CASSSWTGRETQYF; DNA: TGTGCCAGCAGCTCATGGACAGGGAGGGAGACCCAGTACTTC
D: TRBD1; J: TRBJ2-3; V: TRBV7-2; size: -; CDR3: CASSLGHRGPDTQYF; DNA: TGTGCCAGCAGCTTAGGCCACAGGGGGCCAGATACGCAGTATTTT
D: -; J: TRBJ1-5; V: TRBV2; size: -; CDR3: CASGTVNQPQHF; DNA: TGTGCCAGCGGGACTGTCAATCAGCCCCAGCATTTT
D: -; J: TRBJ1-5; V: TRBV7-9; size: -; CDR3: CASSLDRTGHTQPQHF; DNA: TGTGCCAGCAGCTTAGACCGAACGGGACATACGCAGCCCCAGCATTTT
D: -; J: TRBJ2-1; V: TRBV15; size: -; CDR3: CATSFRPDSREKTVYNEQFF; DNA: TGTGCCACCAGCTTCCGCCCGGACTCGAGAGAAAAGACGGTCTACAATGAGCAGTTCTTC
D: TRBD2; J: TRBJ2-7; V: TRBV28; size: -; CDR3: CASRPSGWEGLYEQYF; DNA: TGTGCCAGCAGGCCATCGGGGTGGGAGGGCTTGTACGAGCAGTACTTC
D: -; J: TRBJ2-3; V: TRBV7-2; size: -; CDR3: CASSLVGRSTDTQYF; DNA: TGTGCCAGCAGCTTAGTGGGCCGAAGCACAGATACGCAGTATTTT
D: TRBD1; J: TRBJ2-7; V: TRBV18; size: -; CDR3: CASSPLPGQGSYEQYF; DNA: TGTGCCAGCTCCCCTCTCCCGGGACAGGGGTCCTACGAGCAGTACTTC
D: TRBD2; J: TRBJ2-1; V: TRBV9; size: -; CDR3: CASSVYGGGTNEQFF; DNA: TGTGCCAGCAGCGTTTATGGCGGGGGTACCAATGAGCAGTTCTTC
D: -; J: TRBJ2-7; V: TRBV6-6; size: -; CDR3: CASSFGQGTSEQYF; DNA: TGTGCCAGCAGTTTCGGCCAGGGGACGAGCGAGCAGTACTTC